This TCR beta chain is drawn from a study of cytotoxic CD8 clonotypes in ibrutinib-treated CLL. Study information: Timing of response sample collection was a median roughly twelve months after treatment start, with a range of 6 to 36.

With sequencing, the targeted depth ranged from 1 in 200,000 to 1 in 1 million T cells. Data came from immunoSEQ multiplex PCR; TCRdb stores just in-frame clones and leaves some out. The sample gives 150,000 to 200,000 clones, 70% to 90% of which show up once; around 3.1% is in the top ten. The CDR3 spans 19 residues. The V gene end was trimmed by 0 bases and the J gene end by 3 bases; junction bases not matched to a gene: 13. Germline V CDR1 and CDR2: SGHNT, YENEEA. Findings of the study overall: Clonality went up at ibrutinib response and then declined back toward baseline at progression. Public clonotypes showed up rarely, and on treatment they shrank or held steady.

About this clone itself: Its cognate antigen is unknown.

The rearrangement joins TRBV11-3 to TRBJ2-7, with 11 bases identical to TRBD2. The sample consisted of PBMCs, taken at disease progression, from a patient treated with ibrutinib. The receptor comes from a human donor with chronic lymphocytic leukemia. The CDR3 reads CASSLEGLAGHALGYEQYF. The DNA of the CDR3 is TGTGCCAGCAGCTTAGAAGGACTAGCGGGCCACGCGCTAGGCTACGAGCAGTACTTC.